Listed below are T cell receptor beta chains from one sample, sequenced in a study of T-cell memory formation after mild COVID-19. From the 5' RACE reads, TCRdb called clonotypes with MiXCR, one entry per CDR3 protein. The sample includes around 250,000 distinct CDR3 sequences, 15% to 20% of them seen just once. Sequencing was done on a sample of PBMCs or a T cell subset sorted from them (not recorded which). Receptor source: a man aged 18 to 35 who had mild COVID-19 (a few samples of this study predate the infection). Cell type and time point are not known. Both conserved end residues are part of each CDR3. The D gene is left open where the match is weak. Only part of the rows carry a size: once, few, many, or a class if the clone is expanded.

.,TRBV12-3/TRBV12-4,.,TRBJ1-1,CASRSSNLNTEAFF,TGTGCCAGCCGGAGCAGCAACCTGAACACTGAAGCTTTCTTT
.,TRBV11-2,.,TRBJ2-3,CASSPSGRSTDTQYF,TGTGCCAGCAGCCCCTCGGGGCGAAGCACAGATACGCAGTATTTT
.,TRBV6-2/TRBV6-3,.,TRBJ2-3,CASSSRLYTDTQYF,TGTGCCAGCAGTTCCCGCCTTTACACAGATACGCAGTATTTT
few,TRBV9,TRBD2,TRBJ2-5,CASSPSGGADTETQYF,TGTGCCAGCAGCCCTAGCGGGGGGGCCGATACGGAGACCCAGTACTTC
.,TRBV19,.,TRBJ2-2,CASSMLGGTTGELFF,TGTGCCAGTAGTATGCTGGGGGGAACAACCGGGGAGCTGTTTTTT
.,TRBV4-1,.,TRBJ2-1,CASSQDVWVLRDNEQFF,TGCGCCAGCAGCCAAGATGTTTGGGTATTGCGGGACAATGAGCAGTTCTTC
few,TRBV25-1,.,TRBJ2-2,CASSLPPTRGGSGTGELFF,TGTGCCAGCAGTCTCCCACCGACAAGGGGGGGGTCGGGGACCGGGGAGCTGTTTTTT
.,TRBV6-2/TRBV6-3,.,TRBJ2-5,CASSSRASELAQYF,TGTGCCAGCAGCTCCCGGGCCTCCGAATTGGCCCAGTACTTC
.,TRBV6-5,.,TRBJ2-3,CASSSPSVPEDTQYF,TGTGCCAGCAGTTCCCCCTCCGTTCCTGAGGATACGCAGTATTTT
many,TRBV5-1,.,TRBJ2-2,CASSVVGAHTGELFF,TGCGCCAGCAGCGTGGTGGGGGCGCATACCGGGGAGCTGTTTTTT
few,TRBV5-1,TRBD2,TRBJ2-1,CASSLERGGRDEQFF,TGCGCCAGCAGCTTGGAACGGGGGGGCCGAGATGAGCAGTTCTTC
few,TRBV20-1,.,TRBJ1-5,CSARVTSSQPQHF,TGCAGTGCTAGGGTGACATCCTCCCAGCCCCAGCATTTT
many,TRBV12-3/TRBV12-4,.,TRBJ1-2,CASSLGRVPNGYTF,TGTGCCAGCAGTCTTGGACGGGTCCCCAATGGCTACACCTTC
many,TRBV4-2,.,TRBJ2-3,CASSQGFSGYEDTQYF,TGTGCCAGCAGCCAAGGATTCTCCGGTTATGAAGATACGCAGTATTTT
many,TRBV5-8,TRBD2,TRBJ2-3,CASRTKRGGWDTQYF,TGTGCCAGCAGAACGAAGCGGGGGGGTTGGGATACGCAGTATTTT
few,TRBV10-3,TRBD1,TRBJ2-1,CAISMELTGVSYNEQFF,TGTGCCATCTCGATGGAACTGACAGGGGTCTCCTACAATGAGCAGTTCTTC
.,TRBV5-1,.,TRBJ2-7,CASSLASGLAYEQYF,TGCGCCAGCAGCTTGGCTTCGGGGCTCGCCTACGAGCAGTACTTC
.,TRBV30,.,TRBJ1-5,CAWSVRSPPKPQHF,TGTGCCTGGAGTGTACGGTCCCCTCCGAAGCCCCAGCATTTT
.,TRBV7-8,.,TRBJ2-3,CASSWTTGDTDTQYF,TGTGCCAGCAGCTGGACGACGGGGGACACAGATACGCAGTATTTT
.,TRBV21-1,.,TRBJ1-5,CASSNRVTGHNQPQHF,TGTGCCAGCAGCAACCGTGTAACAGGGCACAATCAGCCCCAGCATTTT
.,TRBV11-2,TRBD1,TRBJ2-1,CASSLGGRGRVHNEQFF,TGTGCCAGCAGCTTAGGGGGCAGGGGGCGCGTCCACAATGAGCAGTTCTTC
few,TRBV6-2/TRBV6-3,.,TRBJ2-2,CASMWTPNTGELFF,TGTGCCAGCATGTGGACTCCGAACACCGGGGAGCTGTTTTTT
.,TRBV7-3,.,TRBJ2-3,CASSLSLSAGTDTQYF,TGTGCCAGCAGCTTAAGTTTATCAGCCGGTACAGATACGCAGTATTTT
few,TRBV7-9,.,TRBJ1-1,CASSSQGSVVAEAFF,TGTGCCAGCAGCTCCCAGGGGAGTGTAGTAGCTGAAGCTTTCTTT